These 11 T cell receptor beta chains share one sample of origin, sequenced in a study of blood T cells in healthy people across ages. Primed by a sample-barcoded 5' primer and a J-beta primer mix, a second PCR proceeded for roughly 7 to 11 cycles. MiXCR, run by TCRdb on the 5' RACE reads, gives a single entry per CDR3 protein. The sample comprises 980,000 or so distinct CDR3 sequences, under 50% of which are singletons, and around an eighth rests with the top ten. Sequenced: blood. Receptors originate from a young man in good health.

The V and J genes are TRBV7-3 and TRBJ2-1, with 11 bases lining up with TRBD1. The CDR3 is 14 residues long. J gave up 6 bases and V 5 bases, and 3 bases lay outside the gene matches. Germline V gene lookup returns CDR1 SGHTA and CDR2 FQGTGA. The CDR3 DNA reads as TGTGCCAGCAGCATCGGGACAGGGGGCAATGAGCAGTTCTTC. Residues: CASSIGTGGNEQFF. Using reference TRBV7-3 and TRBJ2-1 for the parts outside the CDR3, the full variable domain is GAGVSQTPSNKVTEKGKYVELRCDPISGHTALYWYRQSLGQGPEFLIYFQGTGAADDSGLPNDRFFAVRPEGSVSTLKIQRTERGDSAVYLCASSIGTGGNEQFFGPGTRLTVL.

This clonotype was seen only once. The chain joins TRBV12-3 or TRBV12-4 to TRBJ2-7, with a tentative D call TRBD2 (5 bases). CDR3 length equals 15 residues. The V end was cut by 4 bases, the J end by 5 bases, with 18 bases between. This CDR3 is CASSSPGLVSDEQYF. CDR3 nucleotide sequence: TGTGCCAGCAGTTCTCCGGGGTTGGTGTCTGACGAGCAGTACTTC.

V is TRBV6-1 and J is TRBJ2-1; D ambiguous. The end of the DNA is better explained by TRBJ2-7, so the J call may be wrong. The CDR3 covers 11 residues. The germline V gene encodes CDR1 MNHNS and CDR2 SASEGT. The CDR3 bases are TGTGCCAGCAACTACCACAATGAGCAGTACTTC. It is translated as CASNYHNEQYF.

The V call is TRBV6-1, the J call TRBJ2-3; D unclear. The germline V and J ends were trimmed by 2 bases and 2 bases, with 5 bases remaining between them. The CDR3 totals 13 residues. In germline, CDR1 is MNHNS, CDR2 SASEGT. The CDR3 region has the DNA TGTGCCAGCAGTGAAAGGTACACAGATACGCAGTATTTT. Amino acid sequence: CASSERYTDTQYF.

V usage is TRBV4-2 and J usage is TRBJ2-2; 8 nucleotides line up with TRBD2. The CDR3 extends over 17 amino acids. CDR1 is LGHNA and CDR2 is YNFKEQ in the germline V gene. The trim removed 0 bases at V and 4 bases at J, leaving 7 bases unmatched. Here the CDR3 reads CASSQDLASGLTGELFF. CDR3 nucleotide sequence: TGTGCCAGCAGCCAAGATTTGGCTAGCGGGCTCACCGGGGAGCTGTTTTTT.

This clonotype was detected a few times. The V and J genes are TRBV2 and TRBJ2-5; a weak D match, TRBD1 (6 bases). V lost 1 base to trimming and J lost 11 bases, with 14 bases between them. Germline lookup yields CDR1 SNHLY and CDR2 FYNNEI. CDR3 length equals 13 residues. CDR3 in amino acids: CASSEGTAWEQYF. Here the CDR3 DNA reads TGTGCCAGCAGTGAAGGGACAGCCTGGGAGCAGTACTTC.

This clonotype was detected a few times. J is TRBJ1-2 and V is TRBV6-1, with 7 bases fitting TRBD1. Per the germline V gene, CDR1 is MNHNS and CDR2 is SASEGT. Unmatched junction bases numbered 8, after V lost 6 bases and J lost 1 base. CDR3 length: 15 residues. The CDR3 sequence: CASRPYTGVNYGYTF. In DNA form, the CDR3 reads TGTGCCAGCAGACCATACACAGGGGTTAACTATGGCTACACCTTC.

In its sample, this clonotype was seen a few times. The rearrangement links TRBV6-5 to TRBJ2-5, with 7 bases fitting TRBD1. Looked up from germline, CDR1 is MNHEY and CDR2 is SVGAGI. This CDR3 has 13 residues. Unmatched junction bases numbered 9, after V lost 7 bases and J lost 7 bases. The chain's CDR3 is CASNEQNRGTQYF. CDR3 DNA: TGTGCCAGCAATGAGCAGAACAGGGGGACCCAGTACTTC.

This clonotype occurred a few times. The CDR3 here is CATTQGNRGYTF. CDR3 sequence (DNA): TGTGCCACCACACAGGGAAATCGTGGCTACACCTTC. The chain carries TRBV5-6 and TRBJ1-2; D may be TRBD1 (6 bases). V lost 9 bases and J lost 7, with 16 bases in between. This CDR3 comprises 12 residues. In germline, CDR1 is SGHDT, CDR2 YYEEEE. The full variable domain, with the rest looked up from reference TRBV5-6 and TRBJ1-2, is DAGVTQSPTHLIKTRGQQVTLRCSPKSGHDTVSWYQQALGQGPQFIFQYYEEEERQRGNFPDRFSGHQFPNYSSELNVNALLLGDSALYLCATTQGNRGYTFGSGTRLTVV.

The V call is TRBV29-1, the J call TRBJ2-7, with D perhaps assigned TRBD1 or TRBD2 (5 bases each). Germline V CDR1 and CDR2: SQVTM, ANQGSEA. The CDR3 spans 14 residues. V was trimmed by 6 bases and J by 2 bases, leaving 17 bases between them. This CDR3 reads CSVDLGTSAYEQYF. As DNA, the CDR3 is TGCAGCGTCGACCTAGGGACCTCAGCCTACGAGCAGTACTTC.

The chain carries TRBV10-3 and TRBJ1-1; no firm D call. The CDR3 has 13 amino acids. Germline V gene data show CDR1 as ENHRY and CDR2 as SYGVKD. Trimming pared 7 bases from V and 1 base from J, leaving 10 bases between. CDR3 protein: CAITEGQNTEAFF. In DNA form, the CDR3 reads TGTGCCATCACCGAGGGTCAGAACACTGAAGCTTTCTTT.